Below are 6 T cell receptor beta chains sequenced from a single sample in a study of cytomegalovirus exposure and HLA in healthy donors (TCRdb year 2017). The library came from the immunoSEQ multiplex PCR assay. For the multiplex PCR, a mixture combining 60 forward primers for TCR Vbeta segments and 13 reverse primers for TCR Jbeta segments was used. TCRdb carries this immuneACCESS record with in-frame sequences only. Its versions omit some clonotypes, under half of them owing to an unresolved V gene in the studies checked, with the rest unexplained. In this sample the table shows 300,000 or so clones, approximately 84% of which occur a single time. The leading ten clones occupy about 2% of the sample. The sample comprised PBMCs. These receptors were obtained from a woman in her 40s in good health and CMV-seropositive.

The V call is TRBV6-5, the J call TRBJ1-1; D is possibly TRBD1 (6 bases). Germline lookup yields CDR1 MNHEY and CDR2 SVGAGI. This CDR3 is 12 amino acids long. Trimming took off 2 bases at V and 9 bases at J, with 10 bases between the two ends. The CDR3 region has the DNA TGTGCCAGCAGTTACGAGACAGGAAAAGCTTTCTTT. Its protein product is CASSYETGKAFF.

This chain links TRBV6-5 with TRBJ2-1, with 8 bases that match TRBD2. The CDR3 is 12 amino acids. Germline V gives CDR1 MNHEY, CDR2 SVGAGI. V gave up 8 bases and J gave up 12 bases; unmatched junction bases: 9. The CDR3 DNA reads TGTGCCAGCTCGATAGCGGGGACGCGGCAGTTCTTC. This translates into CASSIAGTRQFF.

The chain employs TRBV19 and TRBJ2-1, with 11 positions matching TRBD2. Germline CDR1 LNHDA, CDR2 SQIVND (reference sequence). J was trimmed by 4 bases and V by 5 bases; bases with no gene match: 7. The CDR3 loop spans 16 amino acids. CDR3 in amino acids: CASSLRGLAVYNEQFF. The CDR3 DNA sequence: TGTGCCAGTAGTCTGAGGGGACTAGCGGTTTACAATGAGCAGTTCTTC. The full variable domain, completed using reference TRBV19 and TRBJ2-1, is DGGITQSPKYLFRKEGQNVTLSCEQNLNHDAMYWYRQDPGQGLRLIYYSQIVNDFQKGDIAEGYSVSREKKESFPLTVTSAQKNPTAFYLCASSLRGLAVYNEQFFGPGTRLTVL.

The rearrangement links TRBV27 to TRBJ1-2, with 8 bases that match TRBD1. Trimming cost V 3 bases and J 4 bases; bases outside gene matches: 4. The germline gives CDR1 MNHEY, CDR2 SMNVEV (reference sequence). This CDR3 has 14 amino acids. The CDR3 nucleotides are TGTGCCAGCAGTTTCTATGGGACAGGCTATGGCTACACCTTC. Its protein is CASSFYGTGYGYTF.

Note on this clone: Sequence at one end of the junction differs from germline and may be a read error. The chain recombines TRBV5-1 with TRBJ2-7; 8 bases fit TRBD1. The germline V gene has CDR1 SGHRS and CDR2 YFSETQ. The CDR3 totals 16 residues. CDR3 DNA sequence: TGCGTCAGCAGCTCCTCACCCGGGACAGGTGGGTACGAGCAGTACTTC. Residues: CVSSSSPGTGGYEQYF.

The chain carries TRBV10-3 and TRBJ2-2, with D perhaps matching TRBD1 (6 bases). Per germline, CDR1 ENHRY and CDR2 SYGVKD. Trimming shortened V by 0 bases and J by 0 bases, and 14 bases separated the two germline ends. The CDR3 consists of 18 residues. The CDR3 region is CAISESTGGSSNTGELFF. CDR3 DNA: TGTGCCATCAGTGAGTCGACAGGTGGGAGCTCGAACACCGGGGAGCTGTTTTTT.